This T cell receptor (beta chain) was obtained from a study of T cell repertoires in cytomegalovirus infection (dated by TCRdb to the late 2010s). Background for the entire study: The peptide stimulations were aimed at well-studied HLA-B-restricted epitopes as well as recently identified HLA-C-restricted CMV epitopes, whose presentation resists viral immunomodulation. Because public TCR beta signatures pointed to carriage of CMV infection together with the matching HLA type, the HLA type of each donor mattered for the analysis. Summary of the overall study and its limitations: Carriers of CMV infection plus the relevant HLA type were discriminated by the cumulative frequency of public TCR beta family members in the study cohort and in an independent roughly 370-donor cohort. The ex vivo response was dominated by HLA-C-restricted CMV-specific TCR beta clonotypes, which also provided the single most frequent clonotype in two of eight donors.

Sequenced using an Illumina HiSeq 1500. The public sequencing data were trimmed at Q25 with fastp and processed into clonotypes with MiXCR by TCRdb, which kept only in-frame beta chains. Rows matching on CDR3 protein sequence are summarized as one entry with the most common DNA and genes. Here the sample has approximately 730,000 distinct CDR3 sequences; almost 30% occur a single time. Around 12% of the sample is held by the ten biggest clonotypes. Including the terminal cysteine and valine, the CDR3 comprises 14 residues. Only the CDR3 part of the read is kept: 42 bases, read in frame from the first base. For CDR1 and CDR2, the germline V gene lists MNHEY and SVGEGT. Unmatched junction bases come to 3, with V trimmed by 5 bases and J by 5 bases. The treatment or condition label of this sample denotes: in vitro stimulation with specific CMV peptide epitopes to enrich CMV-specific T cells. This clonotype was counted a few times. This clone's antigen is unknown. It has no much larger one-base neighbor in the sample; base qualities were not kept.

The V and J genes are TRBV6-2 or TRBV6-3 and TRBJ2-7, with 13 bases in between that match TRBD2. The starting material was cultured CD8+ T cells from PBMCs, obtained from culture after CMV antigen stimulation. The sequence was collected from a human donor in good health (CMV status not recorded). Some clones in this sample may be carry-over from other donors' samples. In nucleotides, the sequence is TGTGCCAGCAGTGCTGGACTAGCGGGGGACGAGCAGTACGTC. This gives the protein CASSAGLAGDEQYV.